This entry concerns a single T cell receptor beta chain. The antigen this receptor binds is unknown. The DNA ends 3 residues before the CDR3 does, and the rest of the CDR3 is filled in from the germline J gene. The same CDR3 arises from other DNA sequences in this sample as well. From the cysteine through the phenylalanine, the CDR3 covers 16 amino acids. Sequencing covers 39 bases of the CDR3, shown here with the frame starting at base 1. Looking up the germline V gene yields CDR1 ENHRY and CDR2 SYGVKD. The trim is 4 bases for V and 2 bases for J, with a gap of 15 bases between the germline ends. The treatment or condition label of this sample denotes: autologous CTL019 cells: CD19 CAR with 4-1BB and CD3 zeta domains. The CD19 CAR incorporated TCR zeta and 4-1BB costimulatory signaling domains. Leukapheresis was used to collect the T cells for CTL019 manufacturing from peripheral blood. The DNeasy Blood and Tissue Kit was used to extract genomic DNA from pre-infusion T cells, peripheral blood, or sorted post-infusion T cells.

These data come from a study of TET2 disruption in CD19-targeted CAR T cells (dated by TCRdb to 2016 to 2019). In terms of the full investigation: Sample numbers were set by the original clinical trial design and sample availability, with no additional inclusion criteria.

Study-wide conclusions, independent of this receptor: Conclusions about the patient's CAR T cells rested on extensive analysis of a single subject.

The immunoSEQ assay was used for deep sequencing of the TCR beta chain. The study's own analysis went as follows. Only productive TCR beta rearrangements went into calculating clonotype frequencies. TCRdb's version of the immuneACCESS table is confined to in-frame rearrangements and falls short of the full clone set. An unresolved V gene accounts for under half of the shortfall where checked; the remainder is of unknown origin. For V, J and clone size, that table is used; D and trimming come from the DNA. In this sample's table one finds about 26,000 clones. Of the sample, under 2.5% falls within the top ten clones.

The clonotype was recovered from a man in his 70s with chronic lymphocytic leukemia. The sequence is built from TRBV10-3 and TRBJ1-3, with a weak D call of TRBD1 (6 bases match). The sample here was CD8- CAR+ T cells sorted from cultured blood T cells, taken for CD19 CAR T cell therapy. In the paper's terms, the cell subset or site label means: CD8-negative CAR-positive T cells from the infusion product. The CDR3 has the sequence CAISAADSAAGNTIYF. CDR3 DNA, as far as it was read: TGTGCCATCAGTGCGGCGGACAGTGCAGCTGGAAACACC.